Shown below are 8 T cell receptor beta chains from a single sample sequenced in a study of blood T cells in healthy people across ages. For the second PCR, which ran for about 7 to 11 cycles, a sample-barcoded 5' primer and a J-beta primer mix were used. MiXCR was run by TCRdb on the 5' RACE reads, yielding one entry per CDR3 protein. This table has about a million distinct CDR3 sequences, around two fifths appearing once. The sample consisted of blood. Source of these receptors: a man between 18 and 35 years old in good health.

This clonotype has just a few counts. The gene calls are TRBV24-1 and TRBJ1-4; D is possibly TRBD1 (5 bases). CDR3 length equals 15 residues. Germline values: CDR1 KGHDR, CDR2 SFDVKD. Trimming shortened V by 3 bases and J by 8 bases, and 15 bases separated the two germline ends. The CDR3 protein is CATSDTGGPSEKLFF. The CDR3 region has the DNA TGTGCCACCAGTGATACGGGGGGACCTTCCGAAAAACTGTTTTTT.

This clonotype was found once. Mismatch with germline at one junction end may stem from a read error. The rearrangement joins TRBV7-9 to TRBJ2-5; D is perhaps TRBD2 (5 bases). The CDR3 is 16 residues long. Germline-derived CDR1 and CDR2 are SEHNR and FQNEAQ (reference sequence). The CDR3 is CAGSLRPPTSQETQYF. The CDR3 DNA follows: TGTGCCGGCAGCTTGCGCCCTCCTACTAGCCAAGAGACCCAGTACTTC.

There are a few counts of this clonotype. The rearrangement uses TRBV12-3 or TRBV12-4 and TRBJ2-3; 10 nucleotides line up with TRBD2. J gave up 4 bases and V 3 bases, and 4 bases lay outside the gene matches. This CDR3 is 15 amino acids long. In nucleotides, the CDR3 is TGTGCCAGCAGTTTCCGGCTAGCGGGAGCAGATACGCAGTATTTT. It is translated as CASSFRLAGADTQYF.

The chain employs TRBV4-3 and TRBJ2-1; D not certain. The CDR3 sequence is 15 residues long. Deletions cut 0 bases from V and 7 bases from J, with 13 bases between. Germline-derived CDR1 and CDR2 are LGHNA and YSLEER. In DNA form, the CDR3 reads TGCGCCAGCAGCCAAGATTCGCAAGGTCGGAATGAGCAGTTCTTC. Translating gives CASSQDSQGRNEQFF.

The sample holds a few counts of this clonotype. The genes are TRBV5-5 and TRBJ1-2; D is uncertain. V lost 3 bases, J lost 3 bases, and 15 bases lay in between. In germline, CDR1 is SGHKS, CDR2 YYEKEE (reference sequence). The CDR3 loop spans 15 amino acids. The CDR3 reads CASSSIPGGDYGYTF. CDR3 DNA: TGTGCCAGCAGCTCAATTCCGGGTGGAGACTATGGCTACACCTTC.

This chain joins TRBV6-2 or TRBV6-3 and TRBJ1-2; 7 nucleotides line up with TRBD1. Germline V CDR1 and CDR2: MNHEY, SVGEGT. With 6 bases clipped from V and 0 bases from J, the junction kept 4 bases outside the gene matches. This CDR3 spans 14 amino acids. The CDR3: CASRLQGTNYGYTF. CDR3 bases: TGTGCCAGCAGACTACAGGGGACTAACTATGGCTACACCTTC.

Here the CDR3 reads CASNRGGINEKLFF. CDR3 bases: TGTGCCAGCAATCGGGGGGGGATTAATGAAAAACTGTTTTTT. This chain uses TRBV6-1 with TRBJ1-4; TRBD1 might be the D (5 bases). This CDR3 spans 14 amino acids. V was pared by 7 bases and J by 4 bases, with 13 bases between. Germline CDR1 and CDR2: MNHNS and SASEGT.

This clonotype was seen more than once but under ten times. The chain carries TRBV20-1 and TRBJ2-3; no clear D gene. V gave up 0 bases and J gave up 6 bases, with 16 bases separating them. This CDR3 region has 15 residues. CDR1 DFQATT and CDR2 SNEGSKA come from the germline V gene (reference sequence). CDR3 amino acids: CSARETPPHADTQYF. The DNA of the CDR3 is TGCAGTGCTAGAGAAACTCCCCCGCACGCGGATACGCAGTATTTT.